This entry concerns a single T cell receptor beta chain. Authors' methods: It was from reference gene primer amplification that nucleated cell counts were estimated. Data came from immunoSEQ multiplex PCR; TCRdb stores just in-frame clones and leaves some out. D and trimming come from the DNA, and the V and J calls and clone size come from that table. This sample has around 150,000 clones, with roughly 91% found just once. This sample stems from a study of blood T cell repertoires in COVID-19. Study as a whole: Donors in the United States, Italy and Spain gave samples during acute or convalescent COVID-19. PBMCs, B-cell-depleted T cells, or T cells were the source of the cDNA or gDNA that made up the material.

This CDR3 comprises 14 residues. The germline CDR1 and CDR2 sequences are SQVTM and ANQGSEA. The ends were cut back, 1 base at V and 8 bases at J, with 14 bases in the middle. This chain connects TRBV29-1 to TRBJ1-4; D is unclear. This clonotype originated in a young man with acute or convalescent COVID-19. The sample comprised peripheral blood. CDR3 sequence reads: CSVEAPPGGEKLFF. The CDR3, as DNA: TGCAGCGTTGAAGCCCCCCCGGGCGGGGAAAAACTGTTTTTT.